These 15 T cell receptor beta chains share one sample of origin, sequenced in a study of vaccination and CD4 T cells after COVID-19. The antigens for these receptors are not known. Cultured CD4+ T cell DNA was sequenced using the Oncomine TCR Beta short-read assay. TCRdb reprocessed the PCR reads with MiXCR, giving one entry per CDR3 protein. This sample has around 15,000 distinct CDR3 sequences; roughly two fifths occur once, and the top ten carry around 5.6%. The treatment: approximately nine-day PBMC culture with coronavirus spike peptide pools or control peptides (ViraFEST assay). This material consisted of CD4+ T cells from blood, cultured in vitro, taken before SARS-CoV-2 vaccination. These receptors were collected from a human donor who had recovered from COVID-19.

The rearrangement uses TRBV6-2 or TRBV6-3 and TRBJ2-7, with D possibly being TRBD1 (6 bases). The CDR3 loop spans 14 amino acids. Trimming removed 8 bases at V and 6 bases at J, with 20 bases between. CDR1 MNHEY and CDR2 SVGEGT come from the germline V gene. DNA of the CDR3: TGTGCCAGCCTACAAGGTGGACAGAAGGGCGAGCAGTACTTC. Its translation: CASLQGGQKGEQYF.

The chain joins TRBV6-1 to TRBJ2-5; tentative D call: TRBD1 (6 bases). The CDR3 spans 15 residues. Trimming cost V 5 bases and J 1 base, with 14 bases left between them. The germline V gene encodes CDR1 MNHNS and CDR2 SASEGT. CDR3 sequence: CASSTLRGSQETQYF. CDR3 coding DNA: TGTGCCAGCAGTACCTTGAGGGGGTCCCAAGAGACCCAGTACTTC.

V and J are TRBV4-2 and TRBJ2-2; no firm D call. Germline CDR1 reads LGHNA; CDR2 reads YNFKEQ. This CDR3 spans 14 amino acids. V shed 0 bases and J shed 7 bases, with 9 bases lying between them. CDR3 in DNA: TGTGCCAGCAGCCAAGATTCCATTATCGGGGAGCTGTTTTTT. Encoded protein: CASSQDSIIGELFF.

The chain is built from TRBV2 and TRBJ2-5; 12 bases are a match to TRBD2. V was clipped by 4 bases and J by 4 bases; unmatched bases: 7. CDR3 length: 16 residues. Looked up from germline, CDR1 is SNHLY and CDR2 is FYNNEI. The CDR3 protein is CASSARLAGEGETQYF. The CDR3, as DNA: TGTGCCAGCAGTGCCAGACTAGCGGGAGAAGGAGAGACCCAGTACTTC.

This clonotype was counted only a few times. The rearrangement joins TRBV7-6 to TRBJ1-5, with a weak D call TRBD1 (5 bases). The CDR3 covers 16 residues. V was cut by 1 base and J by 9 bases, with 19 bases left in between. The germline V gene encodes CDR1 SGHVS and CDR2 FNYEAQ. CDR3 amino acids: CASSLDLQGSGGPQHF. DNA for the CDR3: TGTGCCAGCAGCTTAGACTTACAAGGATCCGGGGGGCCCCAGCATTTT.

This CDR3 reads CASSLGSGANVLTF. Here the CDR3 DNA reads TGTGCCAGCAGCTTGGGCTCTGGGGCCAACGTCCTGACTTTC. The V call is TRBV7-6, the J call TRBJ2-6, with no clear D. Trimming pared 3 bases from V and 0 bases from J, leaving 3 bases between. This CDR3 contains 14 residues. Looked up from germline, CDR1 is SGHVS and CDR2 is FNYEAQ.

The chain combines TRBV29-1 with TRBJ1-1, with D perhaps matching TRBD1 (5 bases). Germline CDR1 reads SQVTM; CDR2 reads ANQGSEA. CDR3 length: 14 residues. Trimming shortened V by 4 bases and J by 3 bases, and 15 bases separated the two germline ends. CDR3 DNA sequence: TGCAGCGTTGGCGCCGGGGGAGGCGACACTGAAGCTTTCTTT. Its protein product is CSVGAGGGDTEAFF. The whole variable domain, remainder taken from reference TRBV29-1 and TRBJ1-1, is SAVISQKPSRDICQRGTSLTIQCQVDSQVTMMFWYRQQPGQSLTLIATANQGSEATYESGFVIDKFPISRPNLTFSTLTVSNMSPEDSSIYLCSVGAGGGDTEAFFGQGTRLTVV.

This clonotype was counted between two and nine times. The J gene is TRBJ1-2, the V gene TRBV20-1, with D possibly matching TRBD1 (5 bases). CDR3 size: 14 residues. Trimming removed 2 bases from V and 6 bases from J, with 16 bases in between. Germline V lookup: CDR1 DFQATT, CDR2 SNEGSKA (reference sequence). CDR3 DNA sequence: TGCAGTGCTAGACCGGGGCTTCCTACTGATGGCTACACCTTC. Protein: CSARPGLPTDGYTF.

The table lists this clonotype with a few counts. DNA of the CDR3: TGTGCCTGGAGTGTACCGGACAGGGGGTATAATTCACCCCTCCACTTT. This gives the protein CAWSVPDRGYNSPLHF. The chain employs TRBV30 and TRBJ1-6; 10 bases line up with TRBD1. Trimming cost V 0 bases and J 4 bases; bases outside gene matches: 3. Germline-derived CDR1 and CDR2 are GTSNPN and SVGIG (reference sequence). The CDR3 has 16 amino acids.

This clonotype has only a few counts. CDR3 DNA sequence: TGTGCCAGCAGTGAAGCACGCACAGGGGGCACTGAAGCTTTCTTT. It encodes CASSEARTGGTEAFF. The chain combines TRBV6-1 with TRBJ1-1, with 8 bases lining up with TRBD1. Germline CDR1 and CDR2: MNHNS and SASEGT. The V gene end was trimmed by 0 bases and the J gene end by 4 bases; junction bases not matched to a gene: 4. This CDR3 comprises 15 residues.

This clonotype was recorded a few times. V is TRBV7-2 and J is TRBJ1-1, with D unresolved. Germline CDR1 and CDR2: SGHTA and FQGNSA. With 5 bases removed from V and 1 base from J, the gap between germline ends came to 14 bases. This CDR3 has 15 residues. For the CDR3, the DNA is TGTGCCAGCAGCCCTTTTTCAGTGCCGAACACTGAAGCTTTCTTT. Amino acid sequence: CASSPFSVPNTEAFF.

This clonotype was counted only a few times. The V and J genes are TRBV5-1 and TRBJ2-5; D may be TRBD2 (6 bases). Germline lookup yields CDR1 SGHRS and CDR2 YFSETQ. This CDR3 region has 15 residues. V lost 7 bases and J lost 5, with 21 bases in between. CDR3 coding DNA: TGCGCCAGCCGGAGGGAGAGAACCCCTGGGGAGACCCAGTACTTC. Protein sequence: CASRRERTPGETQYF.

The V and J genes are TRBV7-6 and TRBJ2-3; 7 positions match TRBD1. Per the germline V gene, CDR1 is SGHVS and CDR2 is FNYEAQ. Trimming at V came to 1 base and at J to 1 base, leaving 2 bases not matched to a gene. CDR3 length: 15 residues. The CDR3 loop reads CASSLEGTGTDTQYF. For the CDR3, the DNA is TGTGCCAGCAGCTTAGAGGGGACAGGCACAGATACGCAGTATTTT.

The chain has TRBV7-2 and TRBJ2-7; D could derive from TRBD1 or TRBD2 (5 bases each). Germline CDR1 is SGHTA and CDR2 is FQGNSA. Trimming left V 3 bases short and J 6 bases short, with 15 bases between. The CDR3 is made up of 14 amino acids. The CDR3 nucleotides read TGTGCCAGCAGCTTGTGGGACCTCCGCGCCGAGCAGTACTTC. This encodes CASSLWDLRAEQYF.

The J gene is TRBJ1-2, the V gene TRBV20-1; D gene uncertain. This CDR3 has 14 amino acids. With 6 bases removed from V and 1 base from J, the gap between germline ends came to 15 bases. Germline assignment: CDR1 DFQATT and CDR2 SNEGSKA (reference sequence). In DNA form, the CDR3 reads TGCAGTGCCCATCGTTTGGGCGTTAACTATGGCTACACCTTC. Translated, it gives CSAHRLGVNYGYTF.